This T cell receptor beta chain was documented in a study of vaccination and CD4 T cells after COVID-19. Study overall: Each post-COVID sample was drawn after diagnosis, and the median interval was approximately 100 days (range 35 to 161).

This CDR3 has 13 amino acids. Germline CDR1 reads MNHNS; CDR2 reads SASEGT. V was shortened by 6 bases and J by 5 bases, with 11 bases between the two germline ends. As to this clonotype: Its target is not known.

The Oncomine TCR Beta short-read assay was what sequenced the DNA obtained from cultured CD4+ T cells. TCRdb reprocessed the PCR reads via MiXCR and lists one record per CDR3 protein. The table shows under 30,000 distinct CDR3 sequences, with around two fifths occurring only once. Specified treatment: roughly ten-day PBMC culture with coronavirus spike peptide pools or control peptides (ViraFEST assay). This clonotype originated in a human donor who had recovered from COVID-19. The chain has TRBV6-1 and TRBJ1-5; the D is unclear. The material sequenced was CD4+ T cells from blood, cultured in vitro. The CDR3 sequence: CASRRALDQPQHF. CDR3 coding DNA: TGTGCCAGCAGGAGGGCATTGGATCAGCCCCAGCATTTT.